One and the same sample provided the 31 T cell receptor beta chains below, sequenced in a study of T-cell memory formation after mild COVID-19. MiXCR, run by TCRdb on the 5' RACE reads, gives a single entry per CDR3 protein. The data contain about 340,000 distinct CDR3 sequences, 15% of them singletons. Source material: PBMCs or a T cell subset sorted from them (not recorded which). Receptor source: a man aged 18 to 29 who had mild COVID-19 (a few samples of this study predate the infection). Cell type and time point are not known.

With regard to this clonotype: Possible read error: a much larger clone is one base away. Lacking the conserved final phenylalanine or tryptophan, this CDR3 likely reflects a read error. The chain has TRBV20-1 and TRBJ2-5, with D possibly being TRBD1 (6 bases). Germline lookup yields CDR1 DFQATT and CDR2 SNEGSKA (reference sequence). The V and J ends lost 7 bases and 2 bases respectively, with 17 bases between them. The CDR3 is made up of 14 amino acids. This chain's CDR3 is CSGTVWGEQETQYL. CDR3 bases: TGCAGTGGGACAGTATGGGGAGAGCAAGAGACCCAGTACCTC.

This clonotype was seen only a few times. The chain carries TRBV9 and TRBJ2-7; 7 nucleotides match TRBD1. This CDR3 contains 17 residues. Germline lookup yields CDR1 SGDLS and CDR2 YYNGEE. The V gene end was trimmed by 3 bases and the J gene end by 4 bases; junction bases not matched to a gene: 16. The CDR3 nucleotides are TGTGCCAGCAGCGCAACCCCAGGGACAGCGAAATTGTACGAGCAGTACTTC. Translation: CASSATPGTAKLYEQYF.

The rearrangement uses TRBV9 and TRBJ2-3; 14 nucleotides line up with TRBD2. This CDR3 comprises 16 residues. Germline CDR1 is SGDLS and CDR2 is YYNGEE. V lost 2 bases, J lost 3 bases, and 2 bases stayed unmatched. The CDR3 is CASSVGTSGGTDTQYF. The CDR3 DNA is TGTGCCAGCAGCGTTGGGACTAGCGGGGGTACAGATACGCAGTATTTT.

The sample holds a few counts of this clonotype. The chain couples TRBV7-2 to TRBJ2-5, with 13 nucleotides matching TRBD2. The CDR3 is made up of 16 amino acids. Germline lookup yields CDR1 SGHTA and CDR2 FQGNSA. With V trimmed by 5 bases and J by 9 bases, 12 bases remained unmatched. Here the CDR3 reads CASSVRWTSGGSPQYF. In nucleotides, the CDR3 is TGTGCCAGCAGCGTAAGGTGGACTAGCGGGGGCTCTCCCCAGTACTTC. The full variable domain, completed using reference TRBV7-2 and TRBJ2-5, is GAGVSQSPSNKVTEKGKDVELRCDPISGHTALYWYRQSLGQGLEFLIYFQGNSAPDKSGLPSDRFSAERTGGSVSTLTIQRTQQEDSAVYLCASSVRWTSGGSPQYFGPGTRLLVL.

On this clonotype itself: A single base separates this from a much larger clone, so it may be a read error. The chain has TRBV11-2 and TRBJ2-5; D call uncertain. The CDR3 totals 12 residues. Germline V CDR1 and CDR2: SGHAT, FQNNGV. The V end lost 1 base, the J end lost 7 bases, and 7 bases lay between the germline ends. For the CDR3, the DNA is TGTGCCAGCAGCTTAGTTCGAGGGACCCAGTACTTC. Translation gives CASSLVRGTQYF.

This clonotype was detected a few times. The V gene is TRBV20-1, the J gene TRBJ1-5; no clear D gene. The CDR3 loop spans 10 amino acids. The V end lost 5 bases, the J end lost 6 bases, and 5 bases lay between the germline ends. Germline V gene lookup returns CDR1 DFQATT and CDR2 SNEGSKA (reference sequence). CDR3 protein: CSAFSQPQHF. The CDR3 DNA sequence: TGCAGTGCTTTTAGTCAGCCCCAGCATTTT.

Only a few counts were recorded for this clonotype. This chain joins TRBV20-1 and TRBJ1-5, with D maybe TRBD1 (6 bases). V gave up 6 bases and J gave up 4 bases, with 16 bases separating them. Germline CDR1 is DFQATT and CDR2 is SNEGSKA (reference sequence). The CDR3 runs to 14 residues. CDR3 DNA: TGCAGTGCCAAAGCAGGGGCCCCGAATCAGCCCCAGCATTTT. Translating it yields CSAKAGAPNQPQHF.

The V and J genes are TRBV5-1 and TRBJ2-1; D perhaps matches TRBD2 (6 bases). The CDR3 totals 14 residues. Germline lookup yields CDR1 SGHRS and CDR2 YFSETQ. V dropped 7 bases and J dropped 1 base, with 12 bases sitting between them. CDR3 sequence (DNA): TGCGCCAGCCGAGACGGGGGATCCTACAATGAGCAGTTCTTC. Protein product: CASRDGGSYNEQFF.

This clonotype was found a few times. This chain connects TRBV27 to TRBJ1-1, with no clear D. The CDR3 covers 10 residues. Per the germline V gene, CDR1 is MNHEY and CDR2 is SMNVEV (reference sequence). The V gene lost 5 bases and the J gene lost 13 bases, with 11 bases spanning the gap. The CDR3 spells CASSPVLHFF. The DNA for the CDR3 is TGTGCCAGCAGTCCTGTATTGCATTTCTTT.

This clonotype was observed many times. This chain links TRBV30 with TRBJ2-3; D is unclear. Germline loops: CDR1 GTSNPN, CDR2 SVGIG (reference sequence). The V and J ends lost 2 bases and 6 bases respectively, with 12 bases between them. There are 13 residues in the CDR3. Here the CDR3 DNA reads TGTGCCTGGAGTCCCAACGCTGGGGATACGCAGTATTTT. Translation: CAWSPNAGDTQYF.

This clonotype appeared a few times. The chain couples TRBV18 to TRBJ2-7, with 8 bases that match TRBD2. CDR1 and CDR2 (germline): KGHSH, LQKENI. Trimming removed 2 bases from V and 6 bases from J; junction bases left unmatched: 9. The CDR3 totals 15 residues. For the CDR3, the DNA is TGTGCCAGCTCACCAGGGACTAGGGGGAGTGTCGAGCAGTACGTC. It codes for CASSPGTRGSVEQYV.

The chain has TRBV4-2 and TRBJ2-7; TRBD2 agrees at 7 bases. CDR3 size: 15 residues. In germline, CDR1 is LGHNA, CDR2 YNFKEQ. J was trimmed by 2 bases and V by 3 bases; bases with no gene match: 7. The chain's CDR3 is CASSHRAGETYEQYF. The CDR3 bases are TGTGCCAGCAGCCATCGGGCGGGGGAAACCTACGAGCAGTACTTC.

The rearrangement joins TRBV5-1 to TRBJ2-3, with D possibly being TRBD1 (6 bases). This CDR3 is 14 amino acids long. Germline lookup yields CDR1 SGHRS and CDR2 YFSETQ. V was pared by 8 bases and J by 2 bases, with 15 bases between. CDR3 coding DNA: TGCGCCAGTTCCACCGGGACACCCACAGATACGCAGTATTTT. This translates into CASSTGTPTDTQYF. Supplemented by reference TRBV5-1 and TRBJ2-3, the full variable domain reads KAGVTQTPRYLIKTRGQQVTLSCSPISGHRSVSWYQQTPGQGLQFLFEYFSETQRNKGNFPGRFSGRQFSNSRSEMNVSTLELGDSALYLCASSTGTPTDTQYFGPGTRLTVL.

The sample holds a few counts of this clonotype. V gene TRBV21-1 combines with J gene TRBJ2-7; the DNA was not used to check the table's D call, TRBD1. TRBV21-1 constitutes a pseudogene. There are 17 residues in the CDR3. CDR3 amino acids: CASSKGKAGTEDREQYV. The CDR3 coding sequence is TGTGCCAGCAGCAAAGGGAAAGCCGGGACAGAGGATCGCGAGCAGTACGTC.

This clonotype was recorded at least ten times. This sequence joins TRBV29-1 and TRBJ2-2; D unresolved. V was pared by 7 bases and J by 0 bases, with 3 bases between. The germline V gene has CDR1 SQVTM and CDR2 ANQGSEA. This CDR3 spans 11 amino acids. The CDR3 region is CSAANTGELFF. CDR3 nucleotide sequence: TGCAGCGCAGCGAACACCGGGGAGCTGTTTTTT.

This clonotype was seen a handful of times. The V gene is TRBV5-4, the J gene TRBJ1-1; D unclear. CDR3 length: 14 residues. V lost 9 bases, J lost 6 bases, and 21 bases lay in between. CDR1 is SGHNT, CDR2 YYREEE, per germline (reference sequence). The CDR3 bases are TGTGCCACCCAAGACCTTGGGGTTCGGTCTGAAGCTTTCTTT. Translated, it gives CATQDLGVRSEAFF.

This chain joins TRBV28 and TRBJ1-6, with D hard to call. Germline V CDR1 and CDR2: MDHEN, SYDVKM. This CDR3 is 14 amino acids long. Trimming left V 4 bases short and J 9 bases short, with 13 bases between. The CDR3 sequence: CASSSSGPTSPLHF. In DNA, the CDR3 is TGTGCCAGCAGTTCCTCAGGACCTACTTCACCCCTCCACTTT.

This chain uses TRBV29-1 with TRBJ2-5; TRBD2 is a possible D gene (6 bases). The CDR3 is made up of 15 amino acids. V lost 7 bases, J lost 2 bases, and 20 bases lay in between. CDR1 SQVTM and CDR2 ANQGSEA come from the germline V gene. The CDR3 sequence: CSADLKAGFQETQYF. CDR3 DNA sequence: TGCAGCGCCGATCTCAAGGCGGGGTTTCAAGAGACCCAGTACTTC.

This clonotype was seen more than once but under ten times. The genes are TRBV4-2 and TRBJ2-1; a weak D match, TRBD1 (5 bases). CDR3 length equals 15 residues. Per the germline V gene, CDR1 is LGHNA and CDR2 is YNFKEQ. V lost 1 base and J lost 8, with 15 bases in between. The CDR3 sequence: CASSQVKGPGYEQFF. CDR3 DNA sequence: TGTGCCAGCAGCCAAGTAAAGGGGCCCGGGTATGAGCAGTTCTTC.

This clonotype has more than one count but fewer than ten. The chain couples TRBV12-3 or TRBV12-4 to TRBJ2-3; 7 bases line up with TRBD2. The CDR3 totals 15 residues. The junction had 4 bases not matched to a gene; V was cut back by 4 bases and J by 0 bases. CDR3 nucleotides: TGTGCCAGCAGTTACCCGGGGGGAAGCACAGATACGCAGTATTTT. It translates to CASSYPGGSTDTQYF.

This clonotype was recorded a few times. J is TRBJ2-3 and V is TRBV6-2 or TRBV6-3; 8 bases are shared with TRBD1. V shed 0 bases, J shed 0 bases, and the junction held 8 bases outside the gene matches. The CDR3 runs 18 residues. Germline CDR1 is MNHEY and CDR2 is SVGEGT. CDR3 in DNA: TGTGCCAGCAGTTACTCGCCCCGGACAGGGATTAGCACAGATACGCAGTATTTT. It codes for CASSYSPRTGISTDTQYF.

This chain connects TRBV6-5 to TRBJ2-7; 7 nucleotides line up with TRBD2. This CDR3 comprises 14 residues. CDR1 MNHEY and CDR2 SVGAGI come from the germline V gene. V dropped 5 bases and J dropped 5; count of bases not matched to a gene: 9. The CDR3 DNA is TGTGCCAGCAGTAGAGCGGGGTGGAGCCACGAGCAGTACTTC. This sequence encodes CASSRAGWSHEQYF.

This clonotype has just a few counts. CDR3 residues: CAISQVRGTEAFF. The CDR3 region has the DNA TGTGCCATCTCACAGGTTCGGGGCACTGAAGCTTTCTTT. This chain connects TRBV2 to TRBJ1-1, with D possibly matching TRBD1 (5 bases). This CDR3 is built from 13 residues. Germline V gene lookup returns CDR1 SNHLY and CDR2 FYNNEI. The ends were cut back, 10 bases at V and 4 bases at J, with 16 bases in the middle.

This clonotype was seen at least ten times. The rearrangement links TRBV4-2 to TRBJ1-2, with TRBD1 identical over 9 bases. The CDR3 is 16 residues long. Unmatched junction bases numbered 6, after V lost 3 bases and J lost 1 base. Germline lookup yields CDR1 LGHNA and CDR2 YNFKEQ. The CDR3 DNA reads as TGTGCCAGCAGCCACCTACAGGGGGCGGTTAACTATGGCTACACCTTC. This codes for CASSHLQGAVNYGYTF.

This clonotype was observed a handful of times. The V gene is TRBV29-1, the J gene TRBJ1-2; no reliable D call. From germline, CDR1 is SQVTM and CDR2 ANQGSEA. Deletions cut 0 bases from V and 0 bases from J, with 11 bases between. This CDR3 spans 15 amino acids. CDR3 protein: CSVEDLADPNYGYTF. Written as DNA, the CDR3 is TGCAGCGTTGAAGATCTTGCAGACCCTAACTATGGCTACACCTTC.

The chain combines TRBV28 with TRBJ1-5; D is unclear. Germline V gives CDR1 MDHEN, CDR2 SYDVKM. Trimming removed 1 base at V and 7 bases at J, with 11 bases between. The CDR3 has 14 amino acids. DNA for the CDR3: TGTGCCAGCAGTTTATTAGGGCTTGAGCAGCCCCAGCATTTT. It is translated as CASSLLGLEQPQHF.

This clonotype has only a few counts. The chain's CDR3 is CASNSRGSGTDTQYF. CDR3 DNA: TGTGCCAGCAATTCGCGGGGGTCGGGCACAGATACGCAGTATTTT. J is TRBJ2-3 and V is TRBV11-2, with 7 bases lining up with TRBD2. CDR3 size: 15 residues. J lost 1 base, V lost 7 bases, and 8 bases had no gene match. CDR1 SGHAT and CDR2 FQNNGV come from the germline V gene.

This clonotype was recorded a few times. The CDR3 is CASSHAGTEGEQYF. The DNA of the CDR3 is TGCGCCAGCAGCCATGCCGGGACAGAAGGCGAGCAGTACTTC. The rearrangement links TRBV4-1 to TRBJ2-7; 7 bases line up with TRBD1. CDR1 MGHRA and CDR2 YSYEKL come from the germline V gene. The CDR3 contains 14 residues. The V gene end was trimmed by 3 bases and the J gene end by 6 bases; junction bases not matched to a gene: 8.

This clonotype was seen more than once but under ten times. V usage is TRBV12-3 or TRBV12-4 and J usage is TRBJ1-2; the match to TRBD1 covers 8 bases. This CDR3 has 12 amino acids. J lost 5 bases, V lost 7 bases, and 3 bases had no gene match. CDR3 nucleotides: TGTGCCAGCAAGACAGGGGAATATGGCTACACCTTC. As protein: CASKTGEYGYTF.

This clonotype was seen many times. V usage is TRBV6-2 or TRBV6-3 and J usage is TRBJ2-7; D not certain. In germline, CDR1 is MNHEY, CDR2 SVGEGT. The CDR3 has 17 residues. V lost 6 bases and J 2 bases, leaving 23 bases between the germline ends. CDR3 region: CASSYRHGGPPAYEQYV. In DNA, the CDR3 is TGTGCCAGCAGCTATCGTCATGGTGGCCCGCCGGCCTACGAGCAGTACGTC.

This CDR3 reads CASSALDTVDSPLHF. The CDR3 DNA is TGTGCCAGCAGTGCCCTCGACACGGTCGATTCACCCCTCCACTTT. This chain uses TRBV25-1 with TRBJ1-6, with unresolved D. With 4 bases removed from V and 8 bases from J, the gap between germline ends came to 15 bases. The CDR3 runs to 15 residues. The germline V gene encodes CDR1 MGHDK and CDR2 SYGVNS.